This is a list of T cell receptor beta chains from one sample in a study of blood T cell repertoires in COVID-19. Data came from immunoSEQ multiplex PCR; TCRdb stores just in-frame clones and leaves some out. The table lists 200,000 to 250,000 clones, around 80% of them singletons, with around 7.7% in the top ten. The source material was peripheral blood. Receptor source: a woman in her 70s with acute or convalescent COVID-19. Each CDR3 is given with its conserved first and last residue. Fields, in order: V gene, clone size, D gene, J gene, CDR3 protein, CDR3 DNA. D genes are given only for firm matches. Some rows mark clone size as missing; the rest say once, few, many or name a class of expanded clone.

TRBV12-3/TRBV12-4	-	-	TRBJ2-7	CASSFGGYEQYF	TGTGCCAGCAGCTTTGGAGGCTACGAGCAGTACTTC
TRBV25-1	-	TRBD2	TRBJ2-5	CASSVFGGGRQETQYF	TGTGCCAGCAGTGTTTTCGGCGGGGGAAGGCAAGAGACCCAGTACTTC
TRBV5-1	-	TRBD1	TRBJ2-7	CASSLGGQGSGLASYEQYF	TGCGCCAGCAGCTTGGGGGGACAGGGGTCCGGACTCGCATCCTACGAGCAGTACTTC
TRBV2	few	TRBD1	TRBJ1-6	CASSEDRGSPLHF	TGTGCCAGCAGTGAGGACAGGGGTTCACCCCTCCACTTT
TRBV6-4	-	-	TRBJ1-2	CASSADGLTSSSGYTF	TGTGCCAGCAGTGCCGACGGACTCACCTCAAGTTCTGGCTACACCTTC
TRBV4-3	-	TRBD1	TRBJ2-3	CASSQEWRQGTDTQYF	TGCGCCAGCAGCCAAGAGTGGCGACAGGGAACGGATACGCAGTATTTT
TRBV5-1	-	TRBD2	TRBJ2-5	CASSLISGGQETQYF	TGCGCCAGCAGCTTGATTAGCGGGGGCCAAGAGACCCAGTACTTC
TRBV12-3/TRBV12-4	-	TRBD1	TRBJ1-6	CASGGQPNSPLHF	TGTGCCAGCGGGGGACAGCCTAATTCACCCCTCCACTTT
TRBV10-2	once	-	TRBJ2-7	CASSGGVGSYEQYF	TGCGCCAGCAGTGGCGGCGTGGGCTCCTACGAGCAGTACTTC
TRBV11-2	few	TRBD1	TRBJ1-2	CASRGFRGTGGLHGYTF	TGTGCCAGCAGAGGGTTTCGGGGGACAGGGGGCTTACATGGCTACACCTTC
TRBV7-3	few	-	TRBJ2-1	CASSLGPGGNEQFF	TGTGCCAGCAGCCTGGGACCCGGGGGCAATGAGCAGTTCTTC
TRBV4-1	-	-	TRBJ2-7	CASSQDTTGILEQYF	TGCGCCAGCAGCCAAGATACAACGGGGATTCTGGAGCAGTACTTC
TRBV7-2	-	TRBD2	TRBJ2-7	CASSLVGLGGPFVSGF	TGTGCCAGCAGCTTAGTGGGACTAGGTGGCCCGTTCGTGTCGGGCTTC
TRBV25-1	-	-	TRBJ2-5	CASSELVETQYF	TGTGCCAGCAGTGAATTAGTGGAGACCCAGTACTTC
TRBV5-1	-	TRBD1	TRBJ2-3	CASSPGQYTDTQYF	TGCGCCAGCAGCCCGGGACAGTACACAGATACGCAGTATTTT
TRBV9	-	-	TRBJ1-3	CASSPLGGRGNTIYF	TGTGCCAGCAGTCCCCTCGGGGGTCGCGGAAACACCATATATTTT
TRBV5-4	few	-	TRBJ2-1	CASSLGGELYNEQFF	TGTGCCAGCAGCTTGGGCGGGGAGCTCTACAATGAGCAGTTCTTC
TRBV5-4	-	TRBD2	TRBJ2-3	CASRSTGGSTDTQYF	TGTGCCAGCAGATCAACGGGGGGGAGCACAGATACGCAGTATTTT
TRBV5-1	-	TRBD1	TRBJ2-3	CASSLGQGGTDTQYF	TGCGCCAGCAGCTTGGGACAGGGAGGCACAGATACGCAGTATTTT
TRBV12-3/TRBV12-4	-	-	TRBJ2-2	CASSTGNTGELFF	TGTGCCAGCAGTACAGGGAACACCGGGGAGCTGTTTTTT
TRBV6-5	-	TRBD1	TRBJ1-1	CASRPWTGMNTEAFF	TGTGCCAGCAGGCCTTGGACAGGGATGAACACTGAAGCTTTCTTT
TRBV5-5	-	-	TRBJ2-7	CASSHLGEGGYEQYF	TGTGCCAGCAGCCATCTCGGAGAGGGGGGGTACGAGCAGTACTTC
TRBV5-1	-	-	TRBJ2-7	CASGPQGGFYEQYF	TGCGCCAGCGGACCACAGGGAGGGTTCTACGAGCAGTACTTC
TRBV7-2	-	TRBD1	TRBJ1-2	CASSPMGQNYGYTF	TGTGCCAGCAGCCCAATGGGACAGAATTATGGCTACACCTTC
TRBV6-6	-	-	TRBJ2-3	CASKPHSEGKDTQYF	TGTGCCAGCAAACCCCACTCCGAGGGTAAAGATACGCAGTATTTT
TRBV21-1	-	-	TRBJ2-1	CASSKAGLGGRFPYNEQFF	TGTGCCAGCAGCAAAGCAGGTTTAGGGGGCCGATTTCCCTACAATGAGCAGTTCTTC
TRBV19	few	TRBD1	TRBJ2-7	CASSTHPGQGGYEQYF	TGTGCCAGTAGTACCCACCCGGGACAGGGGGGATACGAGCAGTACTTC
TRBV10-3	few	-	TRBJ1-6	CAISEPQGRNSPLHF	TGTGCCATCAGTGAGCCACAGGGCCGGAATTCACCCCTCCACTTT
TRBV2	-	TRBD1	TRBJ1-1	CASSPRTGDSKVTPEAFF	TGTGCCAGCAGTCCTCGGACAGGGGACTCTAAAGTAACACCGGAAGCTTTCTTT
TRBV6-2/TRBV6-3	-	TRBD2	TRBJ2-1	CASSLPGLAINEQFF	TGTGCCAGCAGTTTACCGGGACTAGCAATAAATGAGCAGTTCTTC
TRBV19	-	TRBD1	TRBJ1-5	CASKRGQERGQPQHF	TGTGCCAGTAAAAGGGGACAGGAAAGAGGTCAGCCCCAGCATTTT
TRBV6-6	-	-	TRBJ1-4	CASGYPGEKLFF	TGTGCCAGCGGGTATCCAGGTGAAAAACTGTTTTTT
TRBV6-6	-	TRBD1	TRBJ2-7	CASSAGGAELLYEQYF	TGTGCCAGCAGCGCAGGGGGCGCAGAGTTGCTGTACGAGCAGTACTTC
TRBV6-5	few	TRBD1	TRBJ2-7	CASSYSGTVSYEQYF	TGTGCCAGCAGCTATTCCGGGACAGTCTCCTACGAGCAGTACTTC
TRBV5-1	-	TRBD2	TRBJ2-5	CASSVDTGTSYKETQYF	TGCGCCAGCAGCGTGGACACCGGGACTAGTTATAAAGAGACCCAGTACTTC
TRBV4-1	-	TRBD2	TRBJ2-1	CASSPSSSGGDNGQFF	TGCGCCAGCAGCCCCAGTTCTAGCGGGGGGGACAATGGGCAGTTCTTC
TRBV9	-	-	TRBJ2-1	CASSIPLGGEQFF	TGTGCCAGCAGCATCCCCCTGGGGGGTGAGCAGTTCTTC
TRBV19	-	TRBD2	TRBJ2-3	CASSIVRAGSSTDTQYF	TGTGCCAGTAGTATAGTCAGAGCGGGGAGTAGCACAGATACGCAGTATTTT
TRBV24-1	-	-	TRBJ2-3	CATSDLMPVGGTDTQYF	TGTGCCACCAGTGATTTGATGCCCGTCGGAGGCACAGATACGCAGTATTTT
TRBV30	once	-	TRBJ1-5	CAWSKGNGQPQHF	TGTGCCTGGAGTAAGGGGAATGGTCAGCCCCAGCATTTT
TRBV6-1	-	-	TRBJ1-5	CASSEIRGGGNQPQHF	TGTGCCAGCAGTGAGATTCGGGGGGGAGGCAATCAGCCCCAGCATTTT
TRBV2	-	-	TRBJ2-2	CATRNTGELFF	TGTGCCACCCGGAACACCGGGGAGCTGTTTTTT
TRBV3-1/TRBV3-2	-	TRBD2	TRBJ2-5	CASSFRTPQGGKETQYF	TGTGCCAGCAGCTTCCGGACTCCCCAGGGAGGGAAAGAGACCCAGTACTTC
TRBV6-5	-	-	TRBJ2-1	CASSKLHLDNEQFF	TGTGCCAGCAGTAAACTACATTTGGACAATGAGCAGTTCTTC